This TCR beta chain was sequenced for a study of human T cells and chemical hapten exposure. Turning to the study itself: Recorded diagnoses among the mostly female patients were alopecia areata, totalis or universalis. The study, taken as a whole, reports: PT1 expanded TCR numbers rose with patch test score.

This clonotype has a count of ten or more. Its antigen is not known. Time point noted: patch test 3, about 24 weeks after DPC sensitization. Described treatment: therapeutic diphenylcyclopropenone sensitization with weekly scalp DPC. Patch tests were applied only after blood draws. Each CDR3 protein gets one entry after TCRdb re-called the RACE reads with MiXCR. The profile shows about 90,000 distinct CDR3 sequences, about a tenth of them singletons. V lost 6 bases and J lost 4, with 17 bases in between. The germline V gene encodes CDR1 SGHTA and CDR2 FQGNSA. The length of the CDR3 is 15 residues. This TCR was sampled from a woman in her 30s with alopecia areata. Some clones in this sample may be carry-over from other donors' samples. Sequences were derived from whole blood, sampled in connection with sensitization to the hapten diphenylcyclopropenone (DPC). V gene TRBV7-2 combines with J gene TRBJ2-3, with D tentatively TRBD2 (5 bases). For the CDR3, the DNA is TGTGCCAGCAGTCAAAGCCGGGGAGTGGCAGATACGCAGTATTTT. Its translation is CASSQSRGVADTQYF. The full variable domain, its missing parts supplied by reference TRBV7-2 and TRBJ2-3, is GAGVSQSPSNKVTEKGKDVELRCDPISGHTALYWYRQSLGQGLEFLIYFQGNSAPDKSGLPSDRFSAERTGGSVSTLTIQRTQQEDSAVYLCASSQSRGVADTQYFGPGTRLTVL.